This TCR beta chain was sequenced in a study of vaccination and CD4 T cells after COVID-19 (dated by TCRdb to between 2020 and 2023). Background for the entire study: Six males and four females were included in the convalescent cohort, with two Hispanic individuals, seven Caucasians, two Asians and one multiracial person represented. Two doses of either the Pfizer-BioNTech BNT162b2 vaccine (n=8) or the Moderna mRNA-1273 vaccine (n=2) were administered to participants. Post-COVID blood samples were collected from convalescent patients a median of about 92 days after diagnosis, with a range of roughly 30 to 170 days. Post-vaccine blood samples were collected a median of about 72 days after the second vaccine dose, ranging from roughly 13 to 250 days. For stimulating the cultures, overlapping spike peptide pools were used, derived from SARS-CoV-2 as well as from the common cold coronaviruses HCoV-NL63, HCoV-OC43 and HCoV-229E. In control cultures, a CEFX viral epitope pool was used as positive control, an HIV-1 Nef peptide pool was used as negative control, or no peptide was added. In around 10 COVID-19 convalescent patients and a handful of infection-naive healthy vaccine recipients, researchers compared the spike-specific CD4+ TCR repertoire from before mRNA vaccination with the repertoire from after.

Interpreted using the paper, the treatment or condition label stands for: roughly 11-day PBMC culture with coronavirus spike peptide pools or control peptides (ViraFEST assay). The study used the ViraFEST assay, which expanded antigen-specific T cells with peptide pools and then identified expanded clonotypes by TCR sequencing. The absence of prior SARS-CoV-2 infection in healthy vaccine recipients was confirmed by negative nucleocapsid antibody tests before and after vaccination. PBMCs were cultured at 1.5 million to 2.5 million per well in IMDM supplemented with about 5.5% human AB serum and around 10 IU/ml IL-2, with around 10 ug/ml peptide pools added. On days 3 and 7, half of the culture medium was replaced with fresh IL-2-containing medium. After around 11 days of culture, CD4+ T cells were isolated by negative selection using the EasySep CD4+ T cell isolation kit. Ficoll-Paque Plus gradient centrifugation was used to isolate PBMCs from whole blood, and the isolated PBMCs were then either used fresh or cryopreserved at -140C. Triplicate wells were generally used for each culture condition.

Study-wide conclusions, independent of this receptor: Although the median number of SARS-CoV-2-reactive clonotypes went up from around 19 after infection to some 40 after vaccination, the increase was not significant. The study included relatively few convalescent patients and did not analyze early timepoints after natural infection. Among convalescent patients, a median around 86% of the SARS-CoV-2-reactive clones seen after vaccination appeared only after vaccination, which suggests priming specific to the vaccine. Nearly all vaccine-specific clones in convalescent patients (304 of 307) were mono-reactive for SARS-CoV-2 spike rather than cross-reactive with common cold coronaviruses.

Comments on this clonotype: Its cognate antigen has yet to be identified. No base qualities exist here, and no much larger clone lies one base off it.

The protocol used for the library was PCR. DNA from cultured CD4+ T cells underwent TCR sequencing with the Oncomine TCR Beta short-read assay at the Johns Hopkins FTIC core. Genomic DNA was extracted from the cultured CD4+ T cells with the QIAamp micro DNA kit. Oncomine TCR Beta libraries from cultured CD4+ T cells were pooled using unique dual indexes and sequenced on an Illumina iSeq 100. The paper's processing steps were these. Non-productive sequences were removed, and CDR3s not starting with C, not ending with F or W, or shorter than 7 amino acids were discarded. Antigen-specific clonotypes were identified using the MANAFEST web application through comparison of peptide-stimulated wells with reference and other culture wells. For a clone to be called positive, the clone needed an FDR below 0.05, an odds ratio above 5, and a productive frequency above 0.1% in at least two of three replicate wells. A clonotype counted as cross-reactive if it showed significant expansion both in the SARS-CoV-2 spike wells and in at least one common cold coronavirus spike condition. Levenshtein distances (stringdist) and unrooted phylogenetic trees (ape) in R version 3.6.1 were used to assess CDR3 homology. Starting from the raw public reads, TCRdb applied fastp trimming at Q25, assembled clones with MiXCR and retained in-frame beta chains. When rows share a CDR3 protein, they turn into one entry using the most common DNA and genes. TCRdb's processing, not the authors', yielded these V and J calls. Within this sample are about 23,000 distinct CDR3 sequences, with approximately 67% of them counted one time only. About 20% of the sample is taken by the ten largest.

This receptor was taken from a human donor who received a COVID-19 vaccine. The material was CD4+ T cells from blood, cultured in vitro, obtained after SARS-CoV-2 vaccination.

CDR3 reads: CASKKQAGGNSPLHF. The nucleotides are TGTGCCAGCAAGAAACAGGCGGGAGGGAATTCACCCCTCCACTTT. The rearranged chain carries TRBV5-4 and TRBJ1-6; TRBD1 is a weak D gene call, 5 bases matching. CDR1 and CDR2 are read off the germline V gene (reference sequence) as SGHNT and YYREEE. The cysteine opens and the phenylalanine closes a CDR3 of 15 amino acids. The kept DNA is CDR3 alone, 45 bases in frame from the first base. The junction shows trimming of 6 bases on V and 7 bases on J, plus 17 bases between the germline ends. With the portions outside the CDR3 filled from the reference TRBV5-4 and TRBJ1-6 genes, the complete variable region becomes ETGVTQSPTHLIKTRGQQVTLRCSSQSGHNTVSWYQQALGQGPQFIFQYYREEENGRGNFPPRFSGLQFPNYSSELNVNALELDDSALYLCASKKQAGGNSPLHFGNGTRLTVT.